This entry is about one T cell receptor beta chain. Antigen: not known. The data belong to a study of Siglec-9 on CD8 T cells in melanoma. Study findings and constraints: Siglec-9 reportedly marks and regulates an effector memory CD8+ T-cell subset apparently accumulating in melanoma tumors.

The data were produced by immunoSEQ multiplex PCR, yet TCRdb's version contains in-frame clones alone and is incomplete. The sample includes 25,000 to 35,000 clones, 80% of them seen just once. From germline, CDR1 is MNHNY and CDR2 SVGAGI (reference sequence). Trimming stripped 6 bases from V and 10 bases from J, with 16 bases between. The CDR3 sequence is 13 residues long. The chain couples TRBV6-6 to TRBJ2-1, with D perhaps matching TRBD2 (6 bases). Sequencing used Siglec-9- CD8+ T cells sorted from blood. This TCR derives from a human donor in good health. CDR3 nucleotide sequence: TGTGCCAGCAGACTCACGCTAAGCGGGGAGCAGTTCTTC. Translation gives CASRLTLSGEQFF.